What follows are 20 T cell receptor beta chains derived from one specimen sequenced in a study of neurological immune-mediated disorders. Specified time point: technical triplicate 2. Using its own MiXCR run on the 5' RACE reads, TCRdb lists one record per CDR3 protein. The sample lists under 35,000 distinct CDR3 sequences; 10% to 15% were seen once. The material sequenced was CD4+ T cells from blood. The receptors stem from a female donor with HTLV-1-associated myelopathy (HAM/TSP).

Ten or more counts support this clonotype. The chain combines TRBV20-1 with TRBJ2-7; 10 positions match TRBD2. The germline V gene encodes CDR1 DFQATT and CDR2 SNEGSKA (reference sequence). Trimming at V came to 0 bases and at J to 3 bases, leaving 8 bases not matched to a gene. The CDR3 runs to 16 residues. The CDR3 loop reads CSARDPSGSRYYEQYF. CDR3 coding DNA: TGCAGTGCTAGAGATCCTAGCGGGAGTAGGTACTACGAGCAGTACTTC.

In this sample, this clonotype turned up a few times. A read error may produce the germline difference seen at one junction end. V gene TRBV7-7 combines with J gene TRBJ2-3; possibly TRBD1 or TRBD2 for D (7 bases each). CDR3 length equals 16 residues. CDR1 and CDR2 (germline): SSHAT, FNYEAQ (reference sequence). The CDR3 nucleotides read TGTGCTAGCAGCAGCCAGGGGGGGGTCGGCACAGATACGCAGTATTTT. Translated: CASSSQGGVGTDTQYF. The whole variable domain, remainder taken from reference TRBV7-7 and TRBJ2-3, is GAGVSQSPRYKVTKRGQDVTLRCDPISSHATLYWYQQALGQGPEFLTYFNYEAQPDKSGLPSDRFSAERPEGSISTLTIQRTEQRDSAMYRCASSSQGGVGTDTQYFGPGTRLTVL.

Ten or more counts support this clonotype. The CDR3 nucleotides are TGCAGTGCTAGCTCGAACTCCTACGAGCAGTACTTC. This sequence encodes CSASSNSYEQYF. V gene TRBV20-1 combines with J gene TRBJ2-7, with no clear D. The V and J ends lost 3 bases and 0 bases respectively, with 6 bases between them. This CDR3 comprises 12 residues. Germline lookup yields CDR1 DFQATT and CDR2 SNEGSKA (reference sequence).

In this sample, this clonotype turned up many times. The chain has TRBV7-9 and TRBJ2-1; 15 bases fit TRBD2. V shed 4 bases, J shed 9 bases, and the junction held 13 bases outside the gene matches. Germline CDR1 and CDR2: SEHNR and FQNEAQ (reference sequence). CDR3 size: 18 residues. The CDR3 nucleotides read TGTGCCAGCAGCTACGGACTAGCGGGGGGGGGCCGTAGGGGTGAGCAGTTCTTC. Protein: CASSYGLAGGGRRGEQFF.

This clonotype has ten or more counts. The rearrangement uses TRBV10-3 and TRBJ2-2; TRBD2 aligns across 13 bases. Germline CDR1 reads ENHRY; CDR2 reads SYGVKD. The J segment lost 2 bases and the V segment lost 8 bases, leaving 2 bases of the junction unmatched. The CDR3 is 15 amino acids. CDR3: CAIAGLAGNTGELFF. For the CDR3, the DNA is TGTGCCATCGCGGGACTAGCGGGAAACACCGGGGAGCTGTTTTTT.

This clonotype was observed many times. The chain joins TRBV9 to TRBJ2-3, with 10 bases identical to TRBD2. The junction had 7 bases not matched to a gene; V was cut back by 1 base and J by 5 bases. This CDR3 spans 16 amino acids. The germline V gene has CDR1 SGDLS and CDR2 YYNGEE. Written as DNA, the CDR3 is TGTGCCAGCAGCGTAAGCGGGGGGGCATATATAGATACGCAGTATTTT. Protein: CASSVSGGAYIDTQYF.

This clonotype was detected ten times or more. The rearrangement joins TRBV20-1 to TRBJ2-7; maybe TRBD1 (6 bases). The CDR3 length is 14 residues. V dropped 3 bases and J dropped 7 bases, with 19 bases sitting between them. Germline lookup yields CDR1 DFQATT and CDR2 SNEGSKA (reference sequence). The CDR3: CSASPSGERGEQYF. CDR3 nucleotide sequence: TGCAGTGCTAGTCCTTCCGGGGAAAGGGGGGAGCAGTACTTC.

There are many counts of this clonotype. The chain combines TRBV7-2 with TRBJ2-3; 8 bases fit TRBD2. CDR3 size: 16 residues. V shed 1 base, J shed 6 bases, and the junction held 9 bases outside the gene matches. The germline V gene encodes CDR1 SGHTA and CDR2 FQGNSA. The CDR3, as DNA: TGTGCCAGCAGCTTAGGCTCTCGGGGGGGGGCCGATACGCAGTATTTT. Its protein is CASSLGSRGGADTQYF.

This clonotype was counted at least ten times. V is TRBV29-1 and J is TRBJ2-5, with 11 nucleotides matching TRBD2. This CDR3 comprises 16 residues. V gave up 4 bases and J gave up 2 bases; unmatched junction bases: 9. Germline loops: CDR1 SQVTM, CDR2 ANQGSEA. The CDR3 protein is CSVVIGLAGTQETQYF. CDR3 sequence (DNA): TGCAGCGTTGTAATAGGACTAGCGGGTACTCAAGAGACCCAGTACTTC.

The sample holds many counts of this clonotype. The gene calls are TRBV12-3 or TRBV12-4 and TRBJ1-5; the D gene is possibly TRBD1 (6 bases). The CDR3 has 14 residues. Trimming shortened V by 3 bases and J by 5 bases, and 11 bases separated the two germline ends. CDR3 DNA sequence: TGTGCCAGCAGTTTCGGGGGGGCGTATCAGCCCCAGCATTTT. Residues: CASSFGGAYQPQHF.

This clonotype was observed many times. The chain couples TRBV3-1 to TRBJ2-1, with a weak D call TRBD2 (7 bases). Trimming pared 5 bases from V and 1 base from J, leaving 15 bases between. The CDR3 sequence is 16 residues long. Germline-derived CDR1 and CDR2 are LGHDT and YNNKEL (reference sequence). The DNA of the CDR3 is TGTGCCAGCAGCTTAAGTCGGGGGGCGTCCTACAATGAGCAGTTCTTC. This gives the protein CASSLSRGASYNEQFF.

This clonotype was detected ten times or more. The rearrangement links TRBV5-1 to TRBJ1-2; D is ambiguous. Germline V gives CDR1 SGHRS, CDR2 YFSETQ. Trimming shortened V by 4 bases and J by 2 bases, and 9 bases separated the two germline ends. The CDR3 covers 13 residues. CDR3 DNA: TGCGCCAGCAGCCTGACATGGAACTATGGCTACACCTTC. Encoded protein: CASSLTWNYGYTF. The whole variable domain, filled in from reference TRBV5-1 and TRBJ1-2, reads KAGVTQTPRYLIKTRGQQVTLSCSPISGHRSVSWYQQTPGQGLQFLFEYFSETQRNKGNFPGRFSGRQFSNSRSEMNVSTLELGDSALYLCASSLTWNYGYTFGSGTRLTVV.

This clonotype has at least ten counts. CDR3 DNA sequence: TGTGCCAGCAGTGAAGAGTTTTGGGGGGAGCAGTACTTC. Translating it yields CASSEEFWGEQYF. This chain links TRBV6-1 with TRBJ2-7, with D perhaps being TRBD1 or TRBD2 (5 bases each). The ends were cut back, 1 base at V and 7 bases at J, with 11 bases in the middle. CDR3 length: 13 amino acids. Germline V gene sequence: CDR1 MNHNS, CDR2 SASEGT.

Ten or more counts support this clonotype. The rearrangement joins TRBV25-1 to TRBJ1-1, with TRBD1 identical over 8 bases. The CDR3 length is 14 residues. V shed 6 bases and J 5 bases; nucleotides not matched to a gene: 8. The germline gives CDR1 MGHDK, CDR2 SYGVNS. CDR3 DNA: TGTGCCAGCAGAGATACAGGGGGAAGGACTGAAGCTTTCTTT. It is translated as CASRDTGGRTEAFF.

In its sample, this clonotype ranks as medium-sized. The V call is TRBV4-3, the J call TRBJ2-3; D gene uncertain. Between the trimmed V and J ends, which lost 6 bases and 3 bases, there was a span of 19 bases. Germline-derived CDR1 and CDR2 are LGHNA and YSLEER. There are 16 residues in the CDR3. This chain's CDR3 is CASSQMVSSRTDTQYF. In DNA, the CDR3 is TGCGCCAGCAGTCAAATGGTGTCTAGTAGAACAGATACGCAGTATTTT.

This clonotype was observed a handful of times. The V call is TRBV19, the J call TRBJ1-5; 9 positions agree with TRBD1. Per the germline V gene, CDR1 is LNHDA and CDR2 is SQIVND (reference sequence). Trimming took 5 bases from V and 0 from J; bases not matched to a gene: 11. The CDR3 is 18 amino acids. The CDR3 DNA reads TGTGCCAGTAGTGGGTACAGGGGGCCACCATATAGCAATCAGCCCCAGCATTTT. The encoded protein is CASSGYRGPPYSNQPQHF.

This clonotype was picked up many times. This chain links TRBV12-3 or TRBV12-4 with TRBJ1-3; D is undetermined. V lost 8 bases and J lost 7, with 18 bases in between. The CDR3 runs to 14 residues. Written as DNA, the CDR3 is TGTGCCAGCCTCGCTCATTATGGTTGGAACACCATATATTTT. Its translation: CASLAHYGWNTIYF.

This clonotype was counted at least ten times. The J gene is TRBJ2-5, the V gene TRBV7-2, with TRBD2 matching 13 bases. V lost 10 bases to trimming and J lost 5 bases; unmatched junction nucleotides: 10. The CDR3 loop spans 15 amino acids. Germline V lookup: CDR1 SGHTA, CDR2 FQGNSA. DNA for the CDR3: TGTGCCACGGGGAGGACTAGCGGGAGTTGGGAGACCCAGTACTTC. Encoded protein: CATGRTSGSWETQYF.

This clonotype was observed many times. The V gene is TRBV7-9, the J gene TRBJ1-4; D remains ambiguous. Germline V gene sequence: CDR1 SEHNR, CDR2 FQNEAQ (reference sequence). CDR3 size: 12 residues. The V gene lost 7 bases and the J gene lost 1 base, with 4 bases spanning the gap. The CDR3 coding sequence is TGTGCCAGCACCGGAACTAATGAAAAACTGTTTTTT. It codes for CASTGTNEKLFF.

This clonotype was observed many times. The CDR3 protein is CASSSQGIYGYTF. For the CDR3, the DNA is TGTGCCAGCAGTTCACAGGGGATCTATGGCTACACCTTC. The chain is built from TRBV6-6 and TRBJ1-2; 7 bases fit TRBD1. The CDR3 contains 13 residues. V lost 4 bases to trimming and J lost 4 bases; unmatched junction nucleotides: 3. Germline V gives CDR1 MNHNY, CDR2 SVGAGI (reference sequence).